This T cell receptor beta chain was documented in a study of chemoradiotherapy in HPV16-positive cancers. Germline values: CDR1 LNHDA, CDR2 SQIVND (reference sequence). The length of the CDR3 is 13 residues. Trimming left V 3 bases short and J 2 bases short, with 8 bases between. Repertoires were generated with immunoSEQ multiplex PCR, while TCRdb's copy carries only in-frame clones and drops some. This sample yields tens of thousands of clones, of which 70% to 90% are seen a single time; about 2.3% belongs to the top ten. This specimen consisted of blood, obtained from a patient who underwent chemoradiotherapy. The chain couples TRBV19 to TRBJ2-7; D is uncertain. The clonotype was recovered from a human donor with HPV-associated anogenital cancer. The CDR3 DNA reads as TGTGCCAGTAGTATCAAGGGCCCCTACGAGCAGTACTTC. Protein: CASSIKGPYEQYF.